This T cell receptor (beta chain) was retrieved from a study of human T cells and chemical hapten exposure. For the study at large: Sensitization used 2% DPC on about 2 cm by about 2 cm upper inner arm skin.

TCRdb fed the RACE reads into MiXCR, producing one record per CDR3 protein. The data show some 180,000 distinct CDR3 sequences, around 22% seen once. The time point denotes: patch test 1, 2 weeks after DPC sensitization. Treatment described: therapeutic diphenylcyclopropenone sensitization with weekly scalp DPC. Suited to DPC and affected by alopecia, the donors ranged from 18 to 70 years old. Trimming cost V 0 bases and J 5 bases, with 12 bases left between them. Germline-derived CDR1 and CDR2 are SGHRS and YFSETQ. This CDR3 spans 14 amino acids. About this clonotype itself: Its antigen is unknown.

Whole-study findings and limits: Significantly more large CDR3 similarity clusters were formed by expanded TCRs than by controls.

The specimen comprised whole blood, sampled in connection with sensitization to the hapten diphenylcyclopropenone (DPC). The genes are TRBV5-1 and TRBJ2-7, with D possibly being TRBD1 (6 bases). The TCR comes from a woman between 45 and 65 years old with alopecia areata. Some clones in this sample may be carry-over from other donors' samples. CDR3 DNA: TGCGCCAGCAGCTTGGGTGCAGGGGAGCACGAGCAGTACTTC. Residues: CASSLGAGEHEQYF.